The 11 T cell receptor beta chains reported below all come from one sample, sequenced in a study of T cell repertoires in cytomegalovirus infection (dated by TCRdb to the late 2010s). Antigens for these TCRs are unknown. The sequencer was an Illumina HiSeq 1500. TCRdb redid the processing of the public reads, applying fastp at Q25 and MiXCR, and retained in-frame beta chains. Here each entry gathers all rows of one CDR3 protein and keeps the most common genes and DNA. A total of approximately 990,000 distinct CDR3 sequences appear in this sample, approximately 32% of them only once. The ten largest clones capture around an eighth of the sample. Explained via the paper, the treatment or condition label denotes: in vitro stimulation with specific CMV peptide epitopes to enrich CMV-specific T cells. Sequenced here: cultured CD8+ T cells from PBMCs, sampled from culture after CMV antigen stimulation. These receptors originate from a human donor in good health (CMV status not recorded). Some clones in this sample may be carry-over from other donors' samples.

This clonotype was detected many times. This chain connects TRBV7-9 to TRBJ1-1; TRBD1 agrees at 8 bases. Germline V lookup: CDR1 SEHNR, CDR2 FQNEAQ (reference sequence). The CDR3 consists of 15 residues. V lost 5 bases and J lost 2; bases outside the gene matches: 7. The CDR3 protein is CASSPRDRFNTEAFF. CDR3 DNA sequence: TGTGCCAGCAGCCCGCGGGACAGGTTTAACACTGAAGCTTTCTTT.

V is TRBV28 and J is TRBJ2-3; no clear D gene. From germline, CDR1 is MDHEN and CDR2 SYDVKM. CDR3 length: 13 residues. Trimming left V 6 bases short and J 0 bases short, with 7 bases between. CDR3 bases: TGTGCCAGCAGACCTAAAAGCACAGATACGCAGTATTTT. Translating gives CASRPKSTDTQYF.

The chain is built from TRBV25-1 and TRBJ2-1; TRBD2 agrees at 7 bases. The length of the CDR3 is 13 residues. Germline CDR1 and CDR2: MGHDK and SYGVNS. Losses at the gene ends were 3 bases for V and 7 bases for J; bases not matched to a gene: 3. CDR3 nucleotide sequence: TGTGCCAGCAGTGAGGGGGGGATAAATGAGCAGTTCTTC. Translation: CASSEGGINEQFF.

This clonotype was seen a handful of times. The chain links TRBV19 to TRBJ2-7; TRBD2 matches at 7 bases. CDR3 length: 15 amino acids. Germline-derived CDR1 and CDR2 are LNHDA and SQIVND (reference sequence). Unmatched junction bases numbered 5, after V lost 2 bases and J lost 1 base. The CDR3 nucleotides are TGTGCCAGTAGTATATACGACGGGGGGTCCTACGAGCAGTACTTC. Its translation is CASSIYDGGSYEQYF.

The table lists this clonotype with a few counts. The chain employs TRBV7-9 and TRBJ1-1; tentatively, D is TRBD1 (6 bases). V gave up 2 bases and J gave up 5 bases, with 12 bases separating them. The CDR3 has 14 residues. Germline loops: CDR1 SEHNR, CDR2 FQNEAQ (reference sequence). The CDR3 reads CASSLKGQGTEAFF. CDR3 nucleotides: TGTGCCAGCAGCTTAAAGGGTCAGGGGACTGAAGCTTTCTTT.

In this sample, this clonotype turned up a few times. V is TRBV7-9 and J is TRBJ2-7, with a possible D match to TRBD1 (6 bases). CDR3 length: 15 residues. V lost 5 bases and J 5 bases, leaving 19 bases between the germline ends. Per the germline V gene, CDR1 is SEHNR and CDR2 is FQNEAQ (reference sequence). The CDR3 loop is CASSAPGHGRNEQYV. CDR3 coding DNA: TGTGCCAGCAGCGCGCCGGGACACGGACGGAACGAGCAGTACGTC.

The V call is TRBV29-1, the J call TRBJ2-2; the D gene is possibly TRBD2 (6 bases). Germline loops: CDR1 SQVTM, CDR2 ANQGSEA. The CDR3 length is 15 residues. Trimming stripped 4 bases from V and 4 bases from J, with 16 bases between. The CDR3 reads CSVGRGGSSTGELFF. CDR3 DNA sequence: TGCAGCGTTGGGAGGGGCGGCAGCTCCACCGGGGAGCTGTTTTTT.

This clonotype was seen only a few times. The rearrangement joins TRBV4-1 to TRBJ1-1; maybe TRBD1 (5 bases). Germline V CDR1 and CDR2: MGHRA, YSYEKL. V was cut by 4 bases and J by 5 bases, with 17 bases left in between. This CDR3 is 15 amino acids long. DNA for the CDR3: TGCGCCAGCAGCCTAGAGGGGCCGGGGTGGACTGAAGCTTTCTTT. It is translated as CASSLEGPGWTEAFF.

V is TRBV9 and J is TRBJ2-5; 8 bases are a match to TRBD2. CDR1 is SGDLS and CDR2 is YYNGEE in the germline V gene. V trimming: 0 bases; J trimming: 4 bases; junction bases outside the gene matches: 8. The CDR3 totals 16 residues. CDR3 region: CASSVGGGGPSETQYF. CDR3 DNA sequence: TGTGCCAGCAGCGTAGGGGGCGGGGGGCCATCAGAGACCCAGTACTTC.

This clonotype has just a few counts. This sequence joins TRBV2 and TRBJ1-5, with TRBD1 as a possible D gene (5 bases). Germline V gene sequence: CDR1 SNHLY, CDR2 FYNNEI. Trimming left V 2 bases short and J 1 base short, with 12 bases between. The length of the CDR3 is 16 residues. The CDR3 protein is CASSELHGTSNQPQHF. The CDR3, as DNA: TGTGCCAGCAGTGAATTACACGGGACGAGCAATCAGCCCCAGCATTTT.

About this clonotype: A read error may be the cause here, since a much bigger clone is one base away. The chain recombines TRBV7-6 with TRBJ2-5, with TRBD2 identical over 7 bases. Germline values: CDR1 SGHVS, CDR2 FNYEAQ. CDR3 length: 16 residues. CDR3 nucleotides: TGTACCAGCAACTCCGCCCCACTCGCGGGGGAAGAGACCCAGTACTTC. Protein: CTSNSAPLAGEETQYF.